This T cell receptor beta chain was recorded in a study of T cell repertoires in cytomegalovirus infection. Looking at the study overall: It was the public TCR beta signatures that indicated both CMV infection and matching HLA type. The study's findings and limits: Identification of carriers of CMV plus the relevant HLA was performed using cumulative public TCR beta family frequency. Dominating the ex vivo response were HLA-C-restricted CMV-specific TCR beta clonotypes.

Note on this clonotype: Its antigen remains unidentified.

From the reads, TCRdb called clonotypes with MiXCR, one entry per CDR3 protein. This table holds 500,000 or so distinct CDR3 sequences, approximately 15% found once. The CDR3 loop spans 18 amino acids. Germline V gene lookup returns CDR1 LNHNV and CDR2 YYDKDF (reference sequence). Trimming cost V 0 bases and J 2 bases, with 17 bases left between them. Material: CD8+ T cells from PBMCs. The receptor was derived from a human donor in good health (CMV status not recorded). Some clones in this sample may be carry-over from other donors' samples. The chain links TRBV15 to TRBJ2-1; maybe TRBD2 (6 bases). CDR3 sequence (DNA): TGTGCCACCAGCAGAGAAGGTGGCGGCGGGAATACCTACAATGAGCAGTTCTTC. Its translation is CATSREGGGGNTYNEQFF.